Listed below are T cell receptor beta chains from one sample, sequenced in a study of graft-versus-host responses after intestinal transplantation. Sequencing was performed with immunoSEQ multiplex PCR; in TCRdb, only in-frame clones are kept and a portion is missing. The sample includes around 35,000 clones, roughly nine tenths seen only once; the top ten take about a sixth. Specimen: ileum tissue, collected 200 to 210 days after intestinal transplant. Every receptor here comes from a human patient who received an intestinal transplant, so some T cells may come from the graft donor. CDR3s include the opening cysteine and the closing phenylalanine or tryptophan. D genes are given only for firm matches. Where a row states a size, it is once, few, many or the class of an expanded clone; other rows omit it.

TRBJ2-1,TRBV7-8,TRBD1,-,TGTGCCAGCAGCCCCCCCAGGACAGGGCGGTTAGTGGAGCAGTTCTTC,CASSPPRTGRLVEQFF
TRBJ2-1,TRBV7-9,TRBD2,-,TGTGCCAGCAGCAAGACTAGCGGGAACTCCTACAATGAGCAGTTCTTC,CASSKTSGNSYNEQFF
TRBJ1-2,TRBV2,TRBD1,-,TGTGCCAGCAGTGAAGCCCCGACAGGGGGAAGTGGCTACACCTTC,CASSEAPTGGSGYTF
TRBJ2-1,TRBV2,TRBD2,-,TGTGCCAGCAGTGAGGGGGGGGAGCGTAGTGAGCAGTTCTTC,CASSEGGERSEQFF
TRBJ2-7,TRBV7-9,-,-,TGTGCCAGCAGCTTAAACTCGAATCCAGAGCAGTACTTC,CASSLNSNPEQYF
TRBJ2-1,TRBV19,TRBD2,-,TGTGCCAGTGGGACTAGCGGGTTACACTCCTACAATGAGCAGTTCTTC,CASGTSGLHSYNEQFF
TRBJ2-5,TRBV15,-,-,TGTGCCACCAGCAGAGGGGCAGGGGTTGAAGAGACCCAGTACTTC,CATSRGAGVEETQYF
TRBJ1-5,TRBV19,TRBD1,-,TGTGCCAGCGCCGGGACAGGGGTTGGTAATCAGCCCCAGCATTTT,CASAGTGVGNQPQHF
TRBJ2-5,TRBV7-7,-,-,TGTGCCAGCAGCCAATCAGGGTCGGGGGAGACCCAGTACTTC,CASSQSGSGETQYF
TRBJ2-7,TRBV5-4,TRBD1,-,TGTGCCAGCAGCTTTGGGACAGGGGGCGCGATAGGCGAGCAGTACTTC,CASSFGTGGAIGEQYF
TRBJ2-5,TRBV15,-,once,TGTGCCACCAGCCCCACGGCGGGTGAGACCCAGTACTTC,CATSPTAGETQYF
TRBJ2-2,TRBV2,-,-,TGTGCCAGCCGGATTTTCAGCACCGGGGAGCTGTTTTTT,CASRIFSTGELFF
TRBJ1-1,TRBV2,TRBD1,-,TGTGCCAGCAGTCGACAGGGAACGGTCAGCACTGAAGCTTTCTTT,CASSRQGTVSTEAFF
TRBJ2-7,TRBV27,TRBD2,-,TGTGCCAGCAGTTTTAGCGGGAGTGGGGACGAGCAGTACTTC,CASSFSGSGDEQYF
TRBJ1-5,TRBV28,-,-,TGTGCCAGCAGTTTTTGGGGTGCCGGTCAGCCCCAGCATTTT,CASSFWGAGQPQHF
TRBJ2-7,TRBV21-1,-,-,TGTGCCAGCCCCAAGGGACAAGGGAATATGAACGAGCAGTACTTC,CASPKGQGNMNEQYF
TRBJ2-7,TRBV19,TRBD2,-,TGTGCCAGTAGTATTGAGGGTCGGGGGGCCTACGAGCAGTACTTC,CASSIEGRGAYEQYF
TRBJ2-1,TRBV9,-,-,TGTGCCAGCAGCGTAGGGGCTTCCTACAATGAGCAGTTCTTC,CASSVGASYNEQFF
TRBJ2-1,TRBV7-8,-,few,TGTGCCAGCAGCTTAGCGTTGGGAGGGGGCGATGAGCAGTTCTTC,CASSLALGGGDEQFF
TRBJ2-1,TRBV11-2,TRBD1,-,TGTGCCAGCAGCCTTTTACTTCCGACAGGGGGATGGTCCTACAATGAGCAGTTCTTC,CASSLLLPTGGWSYNEQFF
TRBJ2-1,TRBV4-1,TRBD2,-,TGCGCCAGCAGCCAAGGTGGACTAGCGGGGGATTACAATGAGCAGTTCTTC,CASSQGGLAGDYNEQFF
TRBJ1-5,TRBV19,TRBD1,-,TGTGCCAGTAGCTTACAGGGGGGTATTAGCAATCAGCCCCAGCATTTT,CASSLQGGISNQPQHF
TRBJ2-1,TRBV19,-,-,TGTGCCAGTAGAGGTTTCAATGAGCAGTTCTTC,CASRGFNEQFF
TRBJ1-1,TRBV6-5,TRBD1,-,TGTGCCAGCAGTGGCACAGGGGGAGGCTCTGAAGCTTTCTTT,CASSGTGGGSEAFF
TRBJ2-5,TRBV6-6,-,medium-sized,TGTGCCAGCAGTTACGGGCGAAACACCGAGGGGACCCAGTACTTC,CASSYGRNTEGTQYF